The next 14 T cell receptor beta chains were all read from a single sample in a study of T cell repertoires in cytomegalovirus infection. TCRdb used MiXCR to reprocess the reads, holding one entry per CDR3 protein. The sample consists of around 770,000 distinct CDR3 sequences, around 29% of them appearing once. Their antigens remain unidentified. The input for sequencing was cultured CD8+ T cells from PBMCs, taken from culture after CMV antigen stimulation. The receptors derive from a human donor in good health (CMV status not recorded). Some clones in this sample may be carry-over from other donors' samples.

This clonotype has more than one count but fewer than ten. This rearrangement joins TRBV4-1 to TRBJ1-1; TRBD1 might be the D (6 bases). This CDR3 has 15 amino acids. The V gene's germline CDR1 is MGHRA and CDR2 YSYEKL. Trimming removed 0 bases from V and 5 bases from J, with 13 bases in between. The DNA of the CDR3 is TGCGCCAGCAGCCAAGATGTCCAGGGGATAACTGAAGCTTTCTTT. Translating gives CASSQDVQGITEAFF.

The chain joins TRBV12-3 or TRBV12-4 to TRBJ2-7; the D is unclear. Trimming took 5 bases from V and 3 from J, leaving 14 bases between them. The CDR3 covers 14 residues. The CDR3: CASSPPQIYYEQYF. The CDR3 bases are TGTGCCAGCAGTCCCCCCCAGATATACTACGAGCAGTACTTC.

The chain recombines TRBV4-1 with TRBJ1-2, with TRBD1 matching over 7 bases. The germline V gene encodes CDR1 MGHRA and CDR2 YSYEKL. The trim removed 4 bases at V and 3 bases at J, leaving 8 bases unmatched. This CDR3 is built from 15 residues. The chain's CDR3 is CASSRNDRDDYGYTF. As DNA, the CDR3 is TGCGCCAGCAGCCGAAACGACAGGGACGACTATGGCTACACCTTC.

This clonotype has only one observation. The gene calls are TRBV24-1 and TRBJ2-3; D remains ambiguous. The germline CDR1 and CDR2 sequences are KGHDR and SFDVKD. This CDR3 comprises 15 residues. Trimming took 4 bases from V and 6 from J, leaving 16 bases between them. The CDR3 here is CATSDPLYHSDTQYF. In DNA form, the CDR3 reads TGTGCCACCAGTGACCCTCTATACCATTCGGATACGCAGTATTTT.

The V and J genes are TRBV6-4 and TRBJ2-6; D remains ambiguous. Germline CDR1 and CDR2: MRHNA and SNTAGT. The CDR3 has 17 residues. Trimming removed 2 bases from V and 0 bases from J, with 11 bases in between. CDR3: CASSDRPYFSGANVLTF. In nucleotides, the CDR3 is TGTGCCAGCAGTGACAGGCCTTATTTCTCTGGGGCCAACGTCCTGACTTTC.

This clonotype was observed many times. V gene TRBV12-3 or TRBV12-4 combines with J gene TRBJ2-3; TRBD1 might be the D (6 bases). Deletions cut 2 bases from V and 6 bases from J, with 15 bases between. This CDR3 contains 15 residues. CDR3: CASSLPYSGVDTQYF. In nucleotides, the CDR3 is TGTGCCAGCAGTTTACCCTATTCAGGGGTGGATACGCAGTATTTT.

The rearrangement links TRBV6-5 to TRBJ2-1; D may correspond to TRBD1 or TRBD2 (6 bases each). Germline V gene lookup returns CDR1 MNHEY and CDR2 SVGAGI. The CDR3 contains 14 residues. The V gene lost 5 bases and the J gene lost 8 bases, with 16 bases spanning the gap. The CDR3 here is CASSRGPYSYEQFF. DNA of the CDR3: TGTGCCAGCAGTCGGGGGCCTTATAGTTATGAGCAGTTCTTC.

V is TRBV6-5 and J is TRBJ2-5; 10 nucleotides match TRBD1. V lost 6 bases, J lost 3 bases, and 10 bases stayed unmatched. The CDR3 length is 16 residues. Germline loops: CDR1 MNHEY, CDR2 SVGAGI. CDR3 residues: CASRHLPGTGEETQYF. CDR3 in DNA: TGTGCCAGCAGACACCTACCGGGGACAGGGGAAGAGACCCAGTACTTC.

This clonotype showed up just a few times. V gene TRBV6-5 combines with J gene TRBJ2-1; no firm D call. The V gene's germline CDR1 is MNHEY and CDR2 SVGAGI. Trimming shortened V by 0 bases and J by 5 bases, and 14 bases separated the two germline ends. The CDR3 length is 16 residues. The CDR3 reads CASSYSVPAGDNEQFF. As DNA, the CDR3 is TGTGCCAGCAGTTACTCTGTCCCGGCTGGAGACAATGAGCAGTTCTTC.

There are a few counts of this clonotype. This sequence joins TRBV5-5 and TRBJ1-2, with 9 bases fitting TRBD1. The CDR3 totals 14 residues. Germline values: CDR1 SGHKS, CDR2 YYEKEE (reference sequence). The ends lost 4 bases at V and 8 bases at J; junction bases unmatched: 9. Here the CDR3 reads CASSPWDRDVGYTF. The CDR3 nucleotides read TGTGCCAGCAGCCCCTGGGACAGGGATGTCGGCTACACCTTC.

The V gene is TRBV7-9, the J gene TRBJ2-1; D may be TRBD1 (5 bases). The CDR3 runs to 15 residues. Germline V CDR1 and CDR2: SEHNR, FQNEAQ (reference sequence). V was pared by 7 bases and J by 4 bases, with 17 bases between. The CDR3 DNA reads TGTGCCAGCACCCTAGGGGCGCTACCTTACAATGAGCAGTTCTTC. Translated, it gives CASTLGALPYNEQFF. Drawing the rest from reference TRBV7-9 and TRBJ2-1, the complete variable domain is DTGVSQNPRHKITKRGQNVTFRCDPISEHNRLYWYRQTLGQGPEFLTYFQNEAQLEKSRLLSDRFSAERPKGSFSTLEIQRTEQGDSAMYLCASTLGALPYNEQFFGPGTRLTVL.

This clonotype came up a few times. The CDR3 loop is CASSFVDSPYEKLFF. DNA of the CDR3: TGTGCCAGCAGTTTTGTGGACAGTCCGTATGAAAAACTGTTTTTT. The chain uses TRBV12-3 or TRBV12-4 and TRBJ1-4; maybe TRBD1 (6 bases). The CDR3 loop spans 15 amino acids. V was cut by 3 bases and J by 6 bases, with 14 bases left in between.

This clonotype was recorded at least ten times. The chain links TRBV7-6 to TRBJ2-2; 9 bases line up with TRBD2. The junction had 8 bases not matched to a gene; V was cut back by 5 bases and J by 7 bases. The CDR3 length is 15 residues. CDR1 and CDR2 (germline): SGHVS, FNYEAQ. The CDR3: CASSTPAGGIGELFF. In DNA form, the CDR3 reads TGTGCCAGCAGCACCCCCGCGGGGGGGATCGGGGAGCTGTTTTTT.

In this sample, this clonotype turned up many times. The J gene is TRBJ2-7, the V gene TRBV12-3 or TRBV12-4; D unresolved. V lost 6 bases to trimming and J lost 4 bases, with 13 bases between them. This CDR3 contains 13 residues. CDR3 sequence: CASRRQIGYEQYF. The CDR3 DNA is TGTGCCAGCAGACGACAAATAGGGTACGAGCAGTACTTC.